This T cell receptor (beta chain) was identified in a study of blood T cell repertoires in COVID-19. Study background: Researchers got acute and convalescent COVID-19 samples from the United States, Italy and Spain. From T cells, B-cell-depleted T cells, or PBMCs came the material, which was cDNA or gDNA.

As processed by the authors: Scientists estimated how many nucleated cells there were by amplifying reference gene primers. Assay: immunoSEQ multiplex PCR; the TCRdb copy retains only in-frame clones and omits some. V, J and clone size derive from that table, while D and trimming were established from the DNA sequence. This table holds around 290,000 clones, around 89% found once. The CDR3 has 17 residues. CDR1 is LGHDT and CDR2 is YNNKEL in the germline V gene (reference sequence). The V end lost 0 bases, the J end lost 0 bases, and 12 bases lay between the germline ends. The source is a woman aged 60 to 75 in a cohort exposed to, infected with or recovered from COVID-19 (not recorded which). Sequences were obtained from PBMCs or T cells enriched from blood (not recorded which). This rearrangement joins TRBV3-1 (or the pseudogene TRBV3-2) to TRBJ2-1; tentatively, D is TRBD2 (5 bases). DNA for the CDR3: TGTGCCAGCAGCCAAGATCGGGGTCCGAGCTCCTACAATGAGCAGTTCTTC. Its protein product is CASSQDRGPSSYNEQFF.